What follows describes a single TCR beta chain. The sample has other DNA sequences that encode this CDR3 too. Sequencing of TCR-alpha and TCR-beta chains was unpaired. Method: immunoSEQ multiplex PCR; TCRdb's copy keeps in-frame clones and lacks some. The sample holds about 88,000 clones, more than 75% seen once. The data derive from a study of T cells in tuberculosis. Thawed, overnight-rested PBMC were stained with GMM-loaded CD1B tetramer, viability dye and anti-CD3, then sorted. CD1B tetramers were loaded with Rhodococcus equi-derived C32 glucose monomycolate. CD14-expressing monocytes were removed from PBMC before cryopreservation and sorting. CDR1 is MNHNS and CDR2 is SASEGT in the germline V gene. The CDR3 is made up of 14 amino acids. V lost 3 bases, J lost 3 bases, and 12 bases lay in between.

This clonotype was sampled from an adult woman with latent tuberculosis. Sequenced sample: CD1b-GMM tetramer-negative cells sorted from PBMCs. This chain uses TRBV6-1 with TRBJ2-7, with TRBD2 as a possible D gene (6 bases). In DNA form, the CDR3 reads TGTGCCAGCAGTGAGGCGCCGGGACTCTACGAGCAGTACGTC. It is translated as CASSEAPGLYEQYV.